This note documents a single T cell receptor (beta chain) sequence. The source of the sample is a study of T cell responses to AZD1222 COVID-19 vaccine. With 1 base removed from V and 1 base from J, the gap between germline ends came to 10 bases. The CDR3 covers 16 residues. Germline CDR1 and CDR2: ENHRY and SYGVKD. Sequencing used immunoSEQ multiplex PCR; TCRdb keeps in-frame clones, though not all of them. This sample has some 120,000 clones, with about 90% found just once. The material sequenced was peripheral blood, taken 28 days after the second AZD1222 dose. The V and J genes are TRBV10-3 and TRBJ2-2; D unresolved. The TCR comes from an adult who received the AZD1222 COVID-19 vaccine. The CDR3 sequence: CAISEWSRGNTGELFF. In DNA, the CDR3 is TGTGCCATCAGTGAGTGGTCTAGAGGGAACACCGGGGAGCTGTTTTTT.